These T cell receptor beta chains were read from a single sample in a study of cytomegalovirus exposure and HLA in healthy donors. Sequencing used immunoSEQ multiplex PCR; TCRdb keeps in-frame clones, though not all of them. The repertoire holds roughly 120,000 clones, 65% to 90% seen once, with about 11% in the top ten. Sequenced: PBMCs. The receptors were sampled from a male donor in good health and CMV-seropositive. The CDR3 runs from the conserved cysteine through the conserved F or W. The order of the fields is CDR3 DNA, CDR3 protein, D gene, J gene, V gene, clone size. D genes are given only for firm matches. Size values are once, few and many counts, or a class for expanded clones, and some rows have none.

DNA: TGTGCCAACAGTTACGGGGGGGCATATGAGCAGTACTTC; CDR3: CANSYGGAYEQYF; D: TRBD2; J: TRBJ2-7; V: TRBV6-5; size: once
DNA: TGTGCCAGTAGCTCTCCTCGGTCTAGCGGCGAGAGAGTGGAGACCCAGTACTTC; CDR3: CASSSPRSSGERVETQYF; D: TRBD2; J: TRBJ2-5; V: TRBV19; size: NA
DNA: TGTGCCAGCAGCTTGGAGGGGCGGGAGGCTTGGGACATTCAGTACTTC; CDR3: CASSLEGREAWDIQYF; D: TRBD2; J: TRBJ2-4; V: TRBV5-4; size: NA
DNA: TGTGCCAGCCGACAGGCGGGGGGTACAGGGGCCGAGCAGTACTTC; CDR3: CASRQAGGTGAEQYF; D: NA; J: TRBJ2-7; V: TRBV7-2; size: once
DNA: TGTGCCATCTCAGGGGGCGCTTCGGACACCGGGGAGCTGTTTTTT; CDR3: CAISGGASDTGELFF; D: TRBD1; J: TRBJ2-2; V: TRBV19; size: NA
DNA: TGTGCCAGCAGCTCCCGGACTAGCGTACTCTCCTACGAGCAGTACTTC; CDR3: CASSSRTSVLSYEQYF; D: TRBD2; J: TRBJ2-7; V: TRBV7-9; size: NA
DNA: TGTGCCTGGAGTGTTCGGGGGGCAGATACGCAGTATTTT; CDR3: CAWSVRGADTQYF; D: TRBD2; J: TRBJ2-3; V: TRBV30; size: NA
DNA: TGTGCCAGCAGCTTATACGAGGAGGCGTCCTACGAGCAGTACTTC; CDR3: CASSLYEEASYEQYF; D: NA; J: TRBJ2-7; V: TRBV7-9; size: NA
DNA: TGCGCCAGCAGCGACGGACAGGGGACAGATACGCAGTATTTT; CDR3: CASSDGQGTDTQYF; D: TRBD1; J: TRBJ2-3; V: TRBV5-1; size: NA
DNA: TGTGCCAGCAGCTCTAGCGGGAGGAGAAATGAGCAGTTCTTC; CDR3: CASSSSGRRNEQFF; D: TRBD2; J: TRBJ2-1; V: TRBV5-6; size: once
DNA: TGTGCCAGCAGCTTAACTGACAGCCTAAACACTGAAGCTTTCTTT; CDR3: CASSLTDSLNTEAFF; D: NA; J: TRBJ1-1; V: TRBV7-6; size: NA
DNA: TGTGCCAGCAGCTCGACCGGGACAGGGAGGAATGGCTACACCTTC; CDR3: CASSSTGTGRNGYTF; D: TRBD1; J: TRBJ1-2; V: TRBV7-6; size: NA
DNA: TGTGCCAGCAGCTTACTGGGGGGAAATTCACCCCTCCACTTT; CDR3: CASSLLGGNSPLHF; D: NA; J: TRBJ1-6; V: TRBV7-9; size: NA
DNA: TGTGCCAGCAGCCAAGCGGGAGTGGGGGAGCAGTACTTC; CDR3: CASSQAGVGEQYF; D: NA; J: TRBJ2-7; V: TRBV4-2; size: NA
DNA: TGTGCCTGGGGACACAGCTCCTACGAGCAGTACTTC; CDR3: CAWGHSSYEQYF; D: NA; J: TRBJ2-7; V: TRBV30; size: NA
DNA: TGTGCCAGCAGCAGCCGAGCAGCGACCACCGGGGAGCTGTTTTTT; CDR3: CASSSRAATTGELFF; D: NA; J: TRBJ2-2; V: TRBV21-1; size: NA
DNA: TGTGCCAGCAGCAGTGACAGGGTAGTCGCTTTCTTT; CDR3: CASSSDRVVAFF; D: TRBD1; J: TRBJ1-1; V: TRBV5-5; size: NA
DNA: TGTGCCAGTAGTCCCCGGACAGGGGACACCGGGGAGCTGTTTTTT; CDR3: CASSPRTGDTGELFF; D: TRBD1; J: TRBJ2-2; V: TRBV19; size: NA
DNA: TGTGCCAGCACTCCTAGATTTTCCTCCTACGAGCAGTACTTC; CDR3: CASTPRFSSYEQYF; D: NA; J: TRBJ2-7; V: TRBV27; size: NA
DNA: TGTGCCAGCAGCTTGGAGGCTAGCGGTAACTACGAGCAGTACTTC; CDR3: CASSLEASGNYEQYF; D: TRBD2; J: TRBJ2-7; V: TRBV5-4; size: NA
DNA: TGTGCCAGTAATATGCAGGGCGGTGCGGCTTTCTTT; CDR3: CASNMQGGAAFF; D: NA; J: TRBJ1-1; V: TRBV19; size: NA
DNA: TGTGCCAGCAGACTGGGGGGTATGAATGGCTACACCTTC; CDR3: CASRLGGMNGYTF; D: NA; J: TRBJ1-2; V: TRBV28; size: once
DNA: TGTGCCAGCAGCTTAGGTTCCGGGGAGTCGGATACGCAGTATTTT; CDR3: CASSLGSGESDTQYF; D: NA; J: TRBJ2-3; V: TRBV7-2; size: few
DNA: TGTGCCATAGGCCGGGGAGCGGGCTACGAGCAGTACTTC; CDR3: CAIGRGAGYEQYF; D: NA; J: TRBJ2-7; V: TRBV10-3; size: NA
DNA: TGTGCCAGCAGCCCGGGACTAGCGGGAGCCAAGCAGTTCTTC; CDR3: CASSPGLAGAKQFF; D: TRBD2; J: TRBJ2-1; V: TRBV7-2; size: NA
DNA: TGCGCCAGCAGCGTGTCGGGACAGGGGTTTGATGAGCAGTTCTTC; CDR3: CASSVSGQGFDEQFF; D: TRBD1; J: TRBJ2-1; V: TRBV5-1; size: NA
DNA: TGTGCCAGCAGCCCACTAGCGGGAGGAGGCCACGAGCAGTACTTC; CDR3: CASSPLAGGGHEQYF; D: TRBD2; J: TRBJ2-7; V: TRBV7-3; size: NA
DNA: TGTGCCAGCAGCGTAGGGGTAGGCGGACTTAGCACAGATACGCAGTATTTT; CDR3: CASSVGVGGLSTDTQYF; D: NA; J: TRBJ2-3; V: TRBV9; size: NA
DNA: TGTGCCAGCAGTTTAAAGCCCGGGGAGCTGTTTTTT; CDR3: CASSLKPGELFF; D: NA; J: TRBJ2-2; V: TRBV28; size: NA
DNA: TGTGCCAGCAGTGGGGACAGGGCACTCCAAGAGACCCAGTACTTC; CDR3: CASSGDRALQETQYF; D: TRBD1; J: TRBJ2-5; V: TRBV6-4; size: NA
DNA: TGTGCCAGCAGCTTATCCCTTGGTGCGCACAATGAGCAGTTCTTC; CDR3: CASSLSLGAHNEQFF; D: NA; J: TRBJ2-1; V: TRBV7-3; size: NA
DNA: TGTGCCAGTAGTCTGAATGACAGGGGGGTTCCGGGCGAGCAGTACTTC; CDR3: CASSLNDRGVPGEQYF; D: TRBD1; J: TRBJ2-7; V: TRBV19; size: NA
DNA: TGTGCCAGCAGCCCCGGGACAGTTTCTGGAAACACCATATATTTT; CDR3: CASSPGTVSGNTIYF; D: TRBD1; J: TRBJ1-3; V: TRBV9; size: NA
DNA: TGTGCCAGTAGTATGGGGCTGCGGTTCACAGATACGCAGTATTTT; CDR3: CASSMGLRFTDTQYF; D: NA; J: TRBJ2-3; V: TRBV19; size: NA
DNA: TGTGCCAGCAGCTTGGGGGGGCTCGGACAGGGGGACACCTACGAGCAGTACTTC; CDR3: CASSLGGLGQGDTYEQYF; D: TRBD1; J: TRBJ2-7; V: TRBV11-2; size: NA
DNA: TGTGCCAGCAGCGTCGGAGGGAGACCGCCTGGAAACACCATATATTTT; CDR3: CASSVGGRPPGNTIYF; D: NA; J: TRBJ1-3; V: TRBV9; size: NA
DNA: TGCAGCGTTGCGGCCTCGAGGTATGAGCAGTTCTTC; CDR3: CSVAASRYEQFF; D: NA; J: TRBJ2-1; V: TRBV29-1; size: NA
DNA: TGTGCCAGCAGTCCTTTGACAGGGGGCAGGGAGACCCAGTACTTC; CDR3: CASSPLTGGRETQYF; D: TRBD1; J: TRBJ2-5; V: TRBV6-5; size: NA
DNA: TGTGCCAGCAGCTCTCCGGGACAGGCCACCTACGAGCAGTACTTC; CDR3: CASSSPGQATYEQYF; D: TRBD1; J: TRBJ2-7; V: TRBV11-2; size: NA
DNA: TGTGCCAGCAGCTCAAATAGCAATGAGCAGTTCTTC; CDR3: CASSSNSNEQFF; D: NA; J: TRBJ2-1; V: TRBV11-3; size: NA
DNA: TGTGCCAGCTCAAGGGCGGGGTGGGAGCGTAACGAGCAGTACTTC; CDR3: CASSRAGWERNEQYF; D: NA; J: TRBJ2-7; V: TRBV18; size: NA
DNA: TGTGCCAGCAGTGGCCAGGGGAATAATCAGCCCCAGCATTTT; CDR3: CASSGQGNNQPQHF; D: NA; J: TRBJ1-5; V: TRBV25-1; size: NA
DNA: TGTGCCAGCAGCTTGACACTCGGCGATGAGCAGTTCTTC; CDR3: CASSLTLGDEQFF; D: NA; J: TRBJ2-1; V: TRBV7-9; size: few
DNA: TGTGCCAGCAGCTTAGCAGGGGCTTACACTGAAGCTTTCTTT; CDR3: CASSLAGAYTEAFF; D: NA; J: TRBJ1-1; V: TRBV7-9; size: NA
DNA: TGTTCCAGCAACACCCTGGTTTTCTCTGGAAACACCATATATTTT; CDR3: CSSNTLVFSGNTIYF; D: NA; J: TRBJ1-3; V: TRBV7-9; size: NA
DNA: TGTGCCAGCAGCCAAGATTATTACGCACCTGGGGAGCGGGAGTGGCAAGAGACCCAGTACTTC; CDR3: CASSQDYYAPGEREWQETQYF; D: TRBD2; J: TRBJ2-5; V: TRBV14; size: NA
DNA: TGTGCCAGCAGTGGAGGGACAGGGGGCTCGGGTCAGCCCCAGCATTTT; CDR3: CASSGGTGGSGQPQHF; D: TRBD1; J: TRBJ1-5; V: TRBV28; size: NA
DNA: TGTGCCAGCAGCTTACTAGCGGGTCTTTCCTACGAGCAGTACTTC; CDR3: CASSLLAGLSYEQYF; D: TRBD2; J: TRBJ2-7; V: TRBV7-2; size: NA
DNA: TGTGCCAGCAGCTTGACTAGAAGCACAGATACGCAGTATTTT; CDR3: CASSLTRSTDTQYF; D: NA; J: TRBJ2-3; V: TRBV7-2; size: NA
DNA: TGCGCCAGTAACCGGGAAGGGAACACTGAAGCTTTCTTT; CDR3: CASNREGNTEAFF; D: NA; J: TRBJ1-1; V: TRBV5-1; size: NA
DNA: TGTGCCAGCAGTATAGCGGGCCGCTACGAGCAGTACTTC; CDR3: CASSIAGRYEQYF; D: TRBD2; J: TRBJ2-7; V: TRBV27; size: NA
DNA: TGTGCCAGCAGCCAGGGACTAGCGGGGGGATACGAGCAGTACTTC; CDR3: CASSQGLAGGYEQYF; D: TRBD2; J: TRBJ2-7; V: TRBV5-4; size: NA
DNA: TGTGCCAGCTCACCGTCGAAAGGGGTTGAAGCTTTCTTT; CDR3: CASSPSKGVEAFF; D: NA; J: TRBJ1-1; V: TRBV18; size: NA